The sequence of this T cell receptor (beta chain) was determined in a study of T cell repertoires in cytomegalovirus infection. One entry per CDR3 protein results from TCRdb running MiXCR on the reads. Of 200,000 to 250,000 distinct CDR3 sequences in the sample, roughly 22% are singletons; the top ten hold about 18%. The V end lost 0 bases, the J end lost 5 bases, and 22 bases lay between the germline ends. The germline gives CDR1 MGHRA, CDR2 YSYEKL. This CDR3 contains 18 residues. The table lists this clonotype with a few counts. This clonotype originated in a human donor in good health (CMV status not recorded). Some clones in this sample may be carry-over from other donors' samples. Sequenced: CD8+ T cells from PBMCs. This rearrangement joins TRBV4-1 to TRBJ1-1; D uncertain. CDR3 amino acids: CASSQDDGRSPRETEAFF. The CDR3 DNA reads as TGCGCCAGCAGCCAAGATGACGGACGTAGCCCCAGAGAGACTGAAGCTTTCTTT.